The 25 T cell receptor beta chains reported below all come from one sample, sequenced in a study of cytomegalovirus exposure and HLA in healthy donors. Primers included in the PCR were 60 Vbeta and 13 Jbeta primers. TCRdb keeps only in-frame clones here, not all; method: immunoSEQ multiplex PCR. The sample yields roughly 36,000 clones, 80% seen once. Source material: PBMCs. The source of these receptors is a male donor in good health and CMV-seronegative.

The chain has TRBV7-6 and TRBJ1-2; D call uncertain. The CDR3 sequence is 15 residues long. The ends were cut back, 4 bases at V and 4 bases at J, with 16 bases in the middle. Germline CDR1 is SGHVS and CDR2 is FNYEAQ. The CDR3 sequence: CASSSSAERGYGYTF. The CDR3 coding sequence is TGTGCCAGCAGCTCCTCCGCGGAACGCGGCTATGGCTACACCTTC.

The chain uses TRBV6-5 and TRBJ1-6, with 9 bases matching TRBD1. This CDR3 comprises 15 residues. From germline, CDR1 is MNHEY and CDR2 SVGAGI. J lost 3 bases, V lost 8 bases, and 5 bases had no gene match. CDR3 sequence: CASCRDRDYNSPLHF. CDR3 nucleotides: TGTGCCAGCTGCCGGGACAGGGACTATAATTCACCCCTCCACTTT.

This rearrangement joins TRBV7-9 to TRBJ1-2; D may be TRBD1 (5 bases). Germline CDR1 SEHNR, CDR2 FQNEAQ (reference sequence). The ends were cut back, 0 bases at V and 6 bases at J, with 8 bases in the middle. The CDR3 runs to 13 residues. The CDR3 loop reads CASSLAQGHGYTF. CDR3 coding DNA: TGTGCCAGCAGCTTAGCGCAGGGTCATGGCTACACCTTC.

The rearrangement links TRBV11-2 to TRBJ2-5; perhaps TRBD2 as D (5 bases). Germline CDR1 and CDR2: SGHAT and FQNNGV. V shed 1 base and J shed 1 base, with 10 bases lying between them. The CDR3 covers 15 residues. Written as DNA, the CDR3 is TGTGCCAGCAGCTTAGCGGGATACTCCCAAGAGACCCAGTACTTC. This codes for CASSLAGYSQETQYF.

The V and J genes are TRBV7-9 and TRBJ2-7; no reliable D call. Between the trimmed V and J ends, which lost 1 base and 0 bases, there was a span of 7 bases. The germline V gene encodes CDR1 SEHNR and CDR2 FQNEAQ (reference sequence). The CDR3 runs to 14 residues. The CDR3 reads CASSLGRNSYEQYF. In DNA, the CDR3 is TGTGCCAGCAGCTTAGGCAGAAACTCCTACGAGCAGTACTTC.

The chain carries TRBV29-1 and TRBJ1-1; D is undetermined. The ends were cut back, 7 bases at V and 1 base at J, with 10 bases in the middle. Germline CDR1 and CDR2: SQVTM and ANQGSEA. The CDR3 has 12 amino acids. CDR3 amino acids: CSARAQNTEAFF. The DNA for the CDR3 is TGCAGCGCCCGAGCCCAGAACACTGAAGCTTTCTTT.

The chain uses TRBV27 and TRBJ2-3; 8 positions match TRBD2. V dropped 8 bases and J dropped 4; count of bases not matched to a gene: 14. CDR1 is MNHEY, CDR2 SMNVEV, per germline (reference sequence). CDR3 length equals 16 residues. The CDR3 sequence: CASSTQPSGPADTQYF. In DNA form, the CDR3 reads TGTGCCAGCTCCACCCAACCTAGCGGGCCCGCAGATACGCAGTATTTT.

V is TRBV2 and J is TRBJ1-1; D possibly corresponds to TRBD1 (6 bases). V lost 7 bases and J 4 bases, leaving 16 bases between the germline ends. In germline, CDR1 is SNHLY, CDR2 FYNNEI. The CDR3 spans 14 residues. CDR3 nucleotides: TGTGCCAGCACCCAACAGGGTTTGCGCACTGAAGCTTTCTTT. Amino acid sequence: CASTQQGLRTEAFF.

The chain uses TRBV7-3 and TRBJ1-1; perhaps TRBD1 as D (5 bases). Germline CDR1 is SGHTA and CDR2 is FQGTGA. V was cut by 4 bases and J by 0 bases, with 15 bases left in between. The CDR3 covers 16 residues. DNA for the CDR3: TGTGCCAGCAGCTCTGGAAGCGGGACCGTGAACACTGAAGCTTTCTTT. Translated: CASSSGSGTVNTEAFF.

This chain links TRBV7-8 with TRBJ1-5, with a tentative D call TRBD1 (5 bases). The CDR3 loop spans 14 amino acids. Looked up from germline, CDR1 is SGHVS and CDR2 is FQNEAQ. V gave up 6 bases and J gave up 6 bases, with 15 bases separating them. The CDR3 DNA reads TGTGCCAGCAGTCCGGACAACGGGGGTCAGCCCCAGCATTTT. This gives the protein CASSPDNGGQPQHF.

J is TRBJ1-3 and V is TRBV9; possibly TRBD1 for D (5 bases). V lost 4 bases and J 7 bases, leaving 15 bases between the germline ends. Germline V CDR1 and CDR2: SGDLS, YYNGEE. The CDR3 extends over 14 amino acids. This CDR3 is CASSPQGERNTIYF. The CDR3, as DNA: TGTGCCAGCAGCCCCCAGGGTGAACGGAACACCATATATTTT.

The gene calls are TRBV5-1 and TRBJ2-7, with a weak D call TRBD1 (5 bases). This CDR3 spans 12 amino acids. Germline V gene lookup returns CDR1 SGHRS and CDR2 YFSETQ. Trimming cost V 4 bases and J 4 bases, with 9 bases left between them. The CDR3 loop is CASSVDSYEQYF. In DNA, the CDR3 is TGCGCCAGCAGCGTTGACAGTTACGAGCAGTACTTC. Complete variable domain (other parts from reference TRBV5-1 and TRBJ2-7): KAGVTQTPRYLIKTRGQQVTLSCSPISGHRSVSWYQQTPGQGLQFLFEYFSETQRNKGNFPGRFSGRQFSNSRSEMNVSTLELGDSALYLCASSVDSYEQYFGPGTRLTVT.

The chain couples TRBV15 to TRBJ2-1; 8 bases are shared with TRBD2. Germline values: CDR1 LNHNV, CDR2 YYDKDF (reference sequence). The CDR3 sequence is 17 residues long. V lost 1 base, J lost 2 bases, and 7 bases stayed unmatched. The CDR3 is CATSRGAAGGTYNEQFF. CDR3 coding DNA: TGTGCCACCAGCAGAGGGGCTGCGGGAGGTACCTACAATGAGCAGTTCTTC.

V and J are TRBV5-6 and TRBJ2-7, with D perhaps matching TRBD1 (6 bases). This CDR3 is 14 amino acids long. Trimming removed 1 base from V and 6 bases from J, with 14 bases in between. Germline loops: CDR1 SGHDT, CDR2 YYEEEE. The CDR3 DNA reads TGTGCCAGCAGCTTGACACCAGGGGATCGCGAGCAGTACTTC. This codes for CASSLTPGDREQYF. The full variable domain, with the rest looked up from reference TRBV5-6 and TRBJ2-7, is DAGVTQSPTHLIKTRGQQVTLRCSPKSGHDTVSWYQQALGQGPQFIFQYYEEEERQRGNFPDRFSGHQFPNYSSELNVNALLLGDSALYLCASSLTPGDREQYFGPGTRLTVT.

This sequence joins TRBV4-1 and TRBJ2-3; D not resolved. Germline-derived CDR1 and CDR2 are MGHRA and YSYEKL. The CDR3 covers 13 residues. Trimming stripped 1 base from V and 8 bases from J, with 10 bases between. The DNA for the CDR3 is TGCGCCAGCAGCCAAGGAGGCATCCCTACGCAGTATTTT. Its protein is CASSQGGIPTQYF.

DNA of the CDR3: TGTGCCAGCAGTGAATGGTCACTAGCGGCCTACAATGAGCAGTTCTTC. This translates into CASSEWSLAAYNEQFF. V and J are TRBV2 and TRBJ2-1; 8 bases agree with TRBD2. Germline V gene sequence: CDR1 SNHLY, CDR2 FYNNEI. The CDR3 loop spans 16 amino acids. V trimming: 2 bases; J trimming: 2 bases; junction bases outside the gene matches: 5.

The V call is TRBV2, the J call TRBJ1-2, with D unclear. This CDR3 is 14 amino acids long. Germline values: CDR1 SNHLY, CDR2 FYNNEI. V was shortened by 1 base and J by 4 bases, with 10 bases between the two germline ends. The CDR3 bases are TGTGCCAGCAGTGAAGTCACGGGTAGCTATGGCTACACCTTC. Its protein product is CASSEVTGSYGYTF.

This clone was recorded a few times. The chain carries TRBV5-1 and TRBJ2-7, with 10 nucleotides matching TRBD2. The ends lost 5 bases at V and 7 bases at J; junction bases unmatched: 12. CDR3 length: 15 residues. Per the germline V gene, CDR1 is SGHRS and CDR2 is YFSETQ. The CDR3 protein is CASRLSSGRAGEQYF. In DNA, the CDR3 is TGCGCCAGCAGGCTGTCCAGCGGGAGGGCCGGGGAGCAGTACTTC.

This clone was counted between two and nine times. The chain employs TRBV30 and TRBJ2-1; D might be TRBD2 (6 bases). The CDR3 covers 14 residues. V lost 3 bases, J lost 5 bases, and 14 bases lay in between. Germline V gene data show CDR1 as GTSNPN and CDR2 as SVGIG (reference sequence). CDR3 protein: CAWSPGLGNNEQFF. CDR3 nucleotide sequence: TGTGCCTGGAGCCCGGGACTTGGGAACAATGAGCAGTTCTTC. The variable domain in full, completed from reference TRBV30 and TRBJ2-1, reads SQTIHQWPATLVQPVGSPLSLECTVEGTSNPNLYWYRQAAGRGLQLLFYSVGIGQISSEVPQNLSASRPQDRQFILSSKKLLLSDSGFYLCAWSPGLGNNEQFFGPGTRLTVL.

This rearrangement joins TRBV19 to TRBJ2-3; D is ambiguous. CDR1 is LNHDA, CDR2 SQIVND, per germline (reference sequence). V was clipped by 1 base and J by 4 bases, with 12 bases between them. This CDR3 is 15 amino acids long. The CDR3 reads CASSIGLEAPDTQYF. DNA for the CDR3: TGTGCCAGTAGTATAGGTCTCGAAGCGCCAGATACGCAGTATTTT.

The chain carries TRBV2 and TRBJ2-4; tentative D call: TRBD2 (5 bases). The CDR3 sequence is 15 residues long. Germline CDR1 and CDR2: SNHLY and FYNNEI. Trimming removed 5 bases from V and 0 bases from J, with 11 bases in between. The CDR3 protein is CASSQTTLAKNIQYF. The CDR3 DNA sequence: TGTGCCAGCAGTCAGACTACCCTAGCCAAAAACATTCAGTACTTC.

This clone was counted a few times. This chain joins TRBV29-1 and TRBJ1-4; TRBD1 might be the D (6 bases). CDR1 is SQVTM, CDR2 ANQGSEA, per germline. The V end lost 4 bases, the J end lost 4 bases, and 13 bases lay between the germline ends. This CDR3 comprises 14 residues. CDR3 loop: CSVAGGQFNEKLFF. For the CDR3, the DNA is TGCAGCGTTGCGGGGGGCCAGTTTAATGAAAAACTGTTTTTT.

This clone was observed a few times. The chain combines TRBV30 with TRBJ2-5, with D unresolved. Trimming took off 3 bases at V and 5 bases at J, with 13 bases between the two ends. The CDR3 is 13 residues long. Germline V gene data show CDR1 as GTSNPN and CDR2 as SVGIG (reference sequence). The CDR3: CAWRALGLETQYF. The CDR3 nucleotides read TGTGCCTGGAGGGCTCTTGGTTTGGAGACCCAGTACTTC.

The rearrangement uses TRBV6-1 and TRBJ2-2, with 9 bases matching TRBD1. Germline V gives CDR1 MNHNS, CDR2 SASEGT. The CDR3 sequence is 15 residues long. V was pared by 2 bases and J by 3 bases, with 1 base of the junction left unmatched. The CDR3 reads CASSERTGDTGELFF. For the CDR3, the DNA is TGTGCCAGCAGTGAACGGACAGGGGACACCGGGGAGCTGTTTTTT.

V and J are TRBV4-3 and TRBJ2-1, with TRBD2 matching 11 bases. Germline CDR1 LGHNA, CDR2 YSLEER. Unmatched junction bases numbered 4, after V lost 1 base and J lost 5 bases. The CDR3 length is 16 residues. In nucleotides, the CDR3 is TGCGCCAGCAGCCAAGGACTAGCGGGACCCAACAATGAGCAGTTCTTC. Protein: CASSQGLAGPNNEQFF.